The next 5 T cell receptor beta chains were all read from a single sample in a study of blood T cell repertoires in COVID-19. Measured with immunoSEQ multiplex PCR; TCRdb has only the in-frame clones, and not every one. The sample holds 540,000 or so clones, approximately 88% seen once. Material for sequencing was peripheral blood. The receptors stem from a woman in her 50s with COVID-19, enrolled during active disease.

The chain recombines TRBV19 with TRBJ1-4; D is ambiguous. This CDR3 has 12 residues. The ends were cut back, 8 bases at V and 3 bases at J, with 7 bases in the middle. The V gene's germline CDR1 is LNHDA and CDR2 SQIVND (reference sequence). The CDR3 DNA follows: TGTGCCAGTTTCAGTTCTAATGAAAAACTGTTTTTT. This gives the protein CASFSSNEKLFF.

This clone showed up just once. This chain joins TRBV4-2 and TRBJ1-1; D is unresolved. The CDR3 is made up of 13 amino acids. Germline V gives CDR1 LGHNA, CDR2 YNFKEQ. V shed 7 bases and J shed 0 bases, with 9 bases lying between them. The CDR3 DNA is TGTGCCAGCAAGAGTTTCATGAACACTGAAGCTTTCTTT. It translates to CASKSFMNTEAFF.

This chain connects TRBV10-3 to TRBJ2-3; D may be TRBD1 (5 bases). The CDR3 totals 11 residues. Per the germline V gene, CDR1 is ENHRY and CDR2 is SYGVKD. V was clipped by 5 bases and J by 6 bases, with 6 bases between them. The CDR3, as DNA: TGTGCCATCAGTCCAGGGGATACGCAGTATTTT. Residues: CAISPGDTQYF.

The chain combines TRBV14 with TRBJ2-1; 8 nucleotides line up with TRBD1. This CDR3 is 13 amino acids long. Per the germline V gene, CDR1 is SGHDN and CDR2 is FVKESK. Germline trimming cut 4 bases from V and 9 bases from J; bases unmatched to any gene: 5. Here the CDR3 DNA reads TGTGCCAGCAGCCCAACAGGGGGAGGTGAGCAGTTCTTC. It is translated as CASSPTGGGEQFF.

This chain uses TRBV5-4 with TRBJ1-2; 9 positions agree with TRBD1. The J segment lost 7 bases and the V segment lost 2 bases, leaving 9 bases of the junction unmatched. Germline V gene lookup returns CDR1 SGHNT and CDR2 YYREEE (reference sequence). The CDR3 runs 15 residues. The CDR3 loop reads CASSFGQGSQRGYTF. The CDR3 nucleotides are TGTGCCAGCAGCTTCGGACAGGGGAGTCAGCGTGGCTACACCTTC.